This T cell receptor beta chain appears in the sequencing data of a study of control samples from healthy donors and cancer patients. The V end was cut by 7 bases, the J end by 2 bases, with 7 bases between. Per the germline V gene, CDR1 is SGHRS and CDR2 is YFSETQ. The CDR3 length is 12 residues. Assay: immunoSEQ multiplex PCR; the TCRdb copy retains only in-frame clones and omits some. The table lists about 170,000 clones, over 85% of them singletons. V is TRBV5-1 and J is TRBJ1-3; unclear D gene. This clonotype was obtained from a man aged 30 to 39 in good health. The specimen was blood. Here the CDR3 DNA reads TGCGCCAGCCAGGAAACTGGAAACACCATATATTTT. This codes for CASQETGNTIYF.